What follows are 13 T cell receptor beta chains derived from one specimen sequenced in a study of beta chain features in type 1 diabetes. Expressed TCRB transcripts got sequenced, as all isolated RNA was reverse transcribed. Some clones are missing from TCRdb's copy, which holds only in-frame ones; the method was immunoSEQ multiplex PCR. The sample yields roughly 380,000 clones, around 20% seen once. Sequencing was carried out using naive CD4+ T cells from blood. These TCRs come from a woman between 18 and 29 years old in good health.

The genes are TRBV7-2 and TRBJ2-7, with D possibly TRBD2 on 6 matching bases. Trimming cost V 4 bases and J 5 bases, with 18 bases left between them. Germline V gene lookup returns CDR1 SGHTA and CDR2 FQGNSA. The CDR3 covers 15 residues. CDR3 bases: TGTGCCAGCAGCTCCAACGGAGGGGCCCGCCACGAGCAGTACTTC. Translating it yields CASSSNGGARHEQYF.

The chain has TRBV4-3 and TRBJ1-5; D perhaps matches TRBD1 (6 bases). Germline lookup yields CDR1 LGHNA and CDR2 YSLEER. The CDR3 has 15 amino acids. V was shortened by 4 bases and J by 4 bases, with 14 bases between the two germline ends. CDR3 loop: CASSPLARGNQPQHF. CDR3 bases: TGCGCCAGCAGCCCGCTGGCAAGGGGGAATCAGCCCCAGCATTTT.

This chain joins TRBV5-6 and TRBJ2-6; tentative D call: TRBD2 (5 bases). Between the trimmed V and J ends, which lost 0 bases and 4 bases, there was a span of 11 bases. Per germline, CDR1 SGHDT and CDR2 YYEEEE. The CDR3 has 16 residues. The CDR3 region has the DNA TGTGCCAGCAGCTTGGTTCAGAGGGCCGGGGCCAACGTCCTGACTTTC. This translates into CASSLVQRAGANVLTF. The full variable domain, completed using reference TRBV5-6 and TRBJ2-6, is DAGVTQSPTHLIKTRGQQVTLRCSPKSGHDTVSWYQQALGQGPQFIFQYYEEEERQRGNFPDRFSGHQFPNYSSELNVNALLLGDSALYLCASSLVQRAGANVLTFGAGSRLTVL.

This clone was recorded a few times. The gene calls are TRBV30 and TRBJ2-7, with a possible D match to TRBD1 (5 bases). Trimming stripped 3 bases from V and 5 bases from J, with 11 bases between. Germline V gene sequence: CDR1 GTSNPN, CDR2 SVGIG (reference sequence). The CDR3 extends over 12 amino acids. The CDR3 sequence is CAWSRTGHEQYF. The CDR3 nucleotides read TGTGCCTGGAGCCGAACAGGCCACGAGCAGTACTTC.

CDR3 region: CAWRVAENTEAFF. The CDR3 region has the DNA TGTGCCTGGAGGGTGGCAGAGAACACTGAAGCTTTCTTT. The gene calls are TRBV30 and TRBJ1-1, with unresolved D. The CDR3 is 13 residues long. Trimming took 3 bases from V and 1 from J, leaving 9 bases between them. Germline CDR1 reads GTSNPN; CDR2 reads SVGIG (reference sequence).

The chain employs TRBV7-2 and TRBJ2-1; 13 bases align to TRBD2. J was trimmed by 9 bases and V by 2 bases; bases with no gene match: 7. CDR3 length: 16 residues. Per germline, CDR1 SGHTA and CDR2 FQGNSA. The CDR3 DNA follows: TGTGCCAGCAGCTTATCCGGGACTAGCGGGACGAGTGAGCAGTTCTTC. Protein sequence: CASSLSGTSGTSEQFF.

This clone was observed a few times. The chain's CDR3 is CASSLDRGQYF. The CDR3, as DNA: TGTGCCAGCAGCTTAGATAGAGGACAGTACTTC. The chain combines TRBV11-3 with TRBJ2-5; D call uncertain. Germline lookup yields CDR1 SGHNT and CDR2 YENEEA. There are 11 residues in the CDR3. Trimming pared 0 bases from V and 11 bases from J, leaving 7 bases between.

In this sample, this clone turned up a few times. The chain links TRBV10-3 to TRBJ1-2, with D unclear. The germline V and J ends were trimmed by 0 bases and 7 bases, with 12 bases remaining between them. CDR1 and CDR2 (germline): ENHRY, SYGVKD. This CDR3 region has 14 residues. CDR3: CAISESRELAGYTF. The CDR3 DNA reads as TGTGCCATCAGTGAGTCAAGGGAGTTGGCTGGCTACACCTTC.

The chain has TRBV7-2 and TRBJ2-3; D may be TRBD1 (5 bases). Trimming left V 4 bases short and J 1 base short, with 15 bases between. This CDR3 has 16 residues. Germline V gene sequence: CDR1 SGHTA, CDR2 FQGNSA. DNA of the CDR3: TGTGCCAGCAGCTCATGGACACTTGATGGCACAGATACGCAGTATTTT. It codes for CASSSWTLDGTDTQYF.

This chain uses TRBV7-2 with TRBJ2-7; 8 bases are a match to TRBD2. J gave up 0 bases and V 6 bases, and 4 bases lay outside the gene matches. CDR1 is SGHTA and CDR2 is FQGNSA in the germline V gene. The CDR3 length is 14 residues. The CDR3 region is CASSLAGSSYEQYF. The CDR3 DNA reads TGTGCCAGCAGTCTAGCGGGTTCCTCCTACGAGCAGTACTTC. The entire variable domain, with the rest obtained from reference TRBV7-2 and TRBJ2-7, is as follows: GAGVSQSPSNKVTEKGKDVELRCDPISGHTALYWYRQSLGQGLEFLIYFQGNSAPDKSGLPSDRFSAERTGGSVSTLTIQRTQQEDSAVYLCASSLAGSSYEQYFGPGTRLTVT.

The sample holds a few counts of this clone. The J gene is TRBJ2-1, the V gene TRBV2; D unclear. Germline lookup yields CDR1 SNHLY and CDR2 FYNNEI. The CDR3 sequence is 12 residues long. Trimming took 6 bases from V and 8 from J, leaving 11 bases between them. The CDR3 DNA sequence: TGTGCCAGCAGGCAGGCTAAACATGAGCAGTTCTTC. Residues: CASRQAKHEQFF.

The genes are TRBV7-9 and TRBJ2-6; 8 bases match TRBD1. The V gene end was trimmed by 7 bases and the J gene end by 0 bases; junction bases not matched to a gene: 8. CDR3 length: 17 residues. CDR1 is SEHNR, CDR2 FQNEAQ, per germline (reference sequence). Here the CDR3 reads CASTGTGYLSGANVLTF. In DNA form, the CDR3 reads TGTGCCAGCACCGGGACAGGATATCTCTCTGGGGCCAACGTCCTGACTTTC. Full variable domain (rest looked up from reference TRBV7-9 and TRBJ2-6): DTGVSQNPRHKITKRGQNVTFRCDPISEHNRLYWYRQTLGQGPEFLTYFQNEAQLEKSRLLSDRFSAERPKGSFSTLEIQRTEQGDSAMYLCASTGTGYLSGANVLTFGAGSRLTVL.

V gene TRBV18 combines with J gene TRBJ1-1; a possible D gene is TRBD1 (5 bases). Per the germline V gene, CDR1 is KGHSH and CDR2 is LQKENI. The V and J ends lost 0 bases and 4 bases respectively, with 15 bases between them. This CDR3 comprises 16 residues. CDR3 region: CASSPPLGREGTEAFF. The DNA of the CDR3 is TGTGCCAGCTCACCACCGTTGGGCAGGGAGGGCACTGAAGCTTTCTTT.